The rows below give T cell receptor beta chains drawn from one sample of a study of PD-1 blockade in classical Hodgkin lymphoma. Using immunoSEQ multiplex PCR, the repertoire was profiled, and TCRdb retains in-frame clones only, with some absent. This table holds over 20,000 clones, roughly 89% found once. Sequenced material: CD4+ T cells from blood, taken at baseline. These receptors all stem from a human donor with classical Hodgkin lymphoma. CDR3s include the opening cysteine and the closing phenylalanine or tryptophan. Each record gives: V gene, D gene, clone size, J gene, CDR3 DNA, CDR3 protein. A D gene is named only where the DNA matches it firmly. Some rows mark clone size as missing; the rest say once, few, many or name a class of expanded clone.

V: TRBV4-1; D: TRBD1; size: .; J: TRBJ1-6; DNA: TGCGCCAGCAGCCATACTGACAGGGGGAATTCACCCCTCCACTTT; CDR3: CASSHTDRGNSPLHF
V: TRBV4-1; D: .; size: .; J: TRBJ2-7; DNA: TGCGCCAGCAGCCAAGAACCAGGACCCTACGAGCAGTACTTC; CDR3: CASSQEPGPYEQYF
V: TRBV7-9; D: .; size: .; J: TRBJ1-2; DNA: TGTGCCAGCAGCCCTCTCATCTCCCTGATGTACACCTTC; CDR3: CASSPLISLMYTF
V: TRBV7-9; D: TRBD2; size: few; J: TRBJ2-7; DNA: TGTGCCAGCAGCCCACTTGCGGGGGGTACCTACGAGCAGTACTTC; CDR3: CASSPLAGGTYEQYF
V: TRBV7-9; D: .; size: .; J: TRBJ1-4; DNA: TGTGCCAGCAGCTTTCAGGGAGGGAATGAAAAACTGTTTTTT; CDR3: CASSFQGGNEKLFF
V: TRBV7-2; D: TRBD1; size: .; J: TRBJ1-1; DNA: TGTGCCAGCAGCGTCGACAGGGCCAGTCGGGACACTGAAGCTTTCTTT; CDR3: CASSVDRASRDTEAFF
V: TRBV5-1; D: .; size: few; J: TRBJ2-5; DNA: TGCGCCAGCAGCCCTGGATACGGGGTCGGTGGGGCGGAGACCCAGTACTTC; CDR3: CASSPGYGVGGAETQYF
V: TRBV9; D: TRBD2; size: few; J: TRBJ2-3; DNA: TGTGCCAGCAGCGTAGTTCCTAGCGGGGGGCCAGATACGCAGTATTTT; CDR3: CASSVVPSGGPDTQYF
V: TRBV25-1; D: TRBD1; size: .; J: TRBJ2-3; DNA: TGTGCCAGCACCTCCACAGGGGGCGCGTGGGATACGCAGTATTTT; CDR3: CASTSTGGAWDTQYF
V: TRBV7-2; D: TRBD2; size: .; J: TRBJ2-7; DNA: TGTGCCAGCAGCTTAGGGGCTACTAGCGGGGGCTACGAGCAGTACTTC; CDR3: CASSLGATSGGYEQYF
V: TRBV29-1; D: TRBD2; size: .; J: TRBJ2-1; DNA: TGCAGCTTTGAAGGGACTAGGAATGAGCAGTTCTTC; CDR3: CSFEGTRNEQFF
V: TRBV19; D: .; size: few; J: TRBJ2-5; DNA: TGTGCCAGCGCCTACGGGAACCAAGAGACCCAGTACTTC; CDR3: CASAYGNQETQYF
V: TRBV28; D: TRBD1; size: .; J: TRBJ1-5; DNA: TGTGCCAGCAGGGACGGACAGGGCCGTCAGCCCCAGCATTTT; CDR3: CASRDGQGRQPQHF
V: TRBV4-2; D: .; size: .; J: TRBJ2-2; DNA: TGTGCCAGCAGCCTAGGAAGCTCGAGACGGGAGCTGTTTTTT; CDR3: CASSLGSSRRELFF
V: TRBV30; D: .; size: few; J: TRBJ1-2; DNA: TGTGCCTGGAGTGTACCCCCGGTGAACTATGGCTACACCTTC; CDR3: CAWSVPPVNYGYTF
V: TRBV5-5; D: .; size: .; J: TRBJ1-2; DNA: TGTGCCAGCAGCCACGGGGGATTCCTCCCAAATGGCTACACCTTC; CDR3: CASSHGGFLPNGYTF
V: TRBV18; D: .; size: few; J: TRBJ2-7; DNA: TGTGCCAGCTCACCAAGACAGGGAGGTAACTACGAGCAGTACTTC; CDR3: CASSPRQGGNYEQYF
V: TRBV6-1; D: TRBD1; size: .; J: TRBJ1-1; DNA: TGTGCCAGCAGTGAGGGGGGACAGATGGGCACTGAAGCTTTCTTT; CDR3: CASSEGGQMGTEAFF
V: TRBV27; D: .; size: .; J: TRBJ1-4; DNA: TGTGCCAGCAGTTCCACTACAGGGTACGGTCGAAAACTGTTTTTT; CDR3: CASSSTTGYGRKLFF
V: TRBV19; D: .; size: .; J: TRBJ1-2; DNA: TGTGCCAGTAGTATAGGGCAGGGCACCTATGGCTACACCTTC; CDR3: CASSIGQGTYGYTF
V: TRBV5-1; D: .; size: .; J: TRBJ2-7; DNA: TGCGCCAGCAGCTCCACAACTACAGGGATCGACGAGCAGTACTTC; CDR3: CASSSTTTGIDEQYF
V: TRBV5-1; D: .; size: .; J: TRBJ2-7; DNA: TGCGCCAGCAGCTCGGCCCGATACGAGCAGTACTTC; CDR3: CASSSARYEQYF
V: TRBV18; D: .; size: .; J: TRBJ1-1; DNA: TGTGCCAGCTCACCACAGGGGGAGACTGAAGCTTTCTTT; CDR3: CASSPQGETEAFF
V: TRBV14; D: .; size: .; J: TRBJ1-2; DNA: TGTGCCAGCAGCGCCCGGGTCTCTAGGGGGAAGATAAATGGCTACACCTTC; CDR3: CASSARVSRGKINGYTF
V: TRBV30; D: .; size: .; J: TRBJ1-1; DNA: TGTGCCTGGAGTCTGGGGTTGCTGAGAACTGAAGCTTTCTTT; CDR3: CAWSLGLLRTEAFF
V: TRBV6-5; D: TRBD1; size: .; J: TRBJ1-6; DNA: TGTGCCAGCAGCCGGAACCAGGGGGATTCACCCCTCCACTTT; CDR3: CASSRNQGDSPLHF
V: TRBV30; D: .; size: .; J: TRBJ1-6; DNA: TGTGCCTGGACGGGGCAAAAGGGAAGGGAGGCGGCGGATTCACCCCTCCACTTT; CDR3: CAWTGQKGREAADSPLHF
V: TRBV27; D: .; size: .; J: TRBJ2-7; DNA: TGTGCCAGCAGTGCTTTGCTAGCGTTCTCCTACGAGCAGTACTTC; CDR3: CASSALLAFSYEQYF
V: TRBV7-2; D: TRBD1; size: .; J: TRBJ2-5; DNA: TGTGCCAGCAGCTTAGGGGGGACAGGAACCCAAGAGACCCAGTACTTC; CDR3: CASSLGGTGTQETQYF
V: TRBV19; D: .; size: once; J: TRBJ1-5; DNA: TGTGCCAGTAGATTGACCGGTTCGGGGAGCGGTCAGCCCCAGCATTTT; CDR3: CASRLTGSGSGQPQHF
V: TRBV27; D: .; size: .; J: TRBJ1-6; DNA: TGTGCCAGCACCGGATGGGGAAGGGGAAATTCACCCCTCCACTTT; CDR3: CASTGWGRGNSPLHF
V: TRBV28; D: TRBD1; size: once; J: TRBJ1-4; DNA: TGTGCCAGCAGTACACTCACAGGGGGCGGGAATGAAAAACTGTTTTTT; CDR3: CASSTLTGGGNEKLFF
V: TRBV10-3; D: TRBD1; size: .; J: TRBJ1-6; DNA: TGTGCCATCAGTGAATTCGACAGGGGGAATTCACCCCTCCACTTT; CDR3: CAISEFDRGNSPLHF
V: TRBV2; D: .; size: once; J: TRBJ2-5; DNA: TGTGCGGCTACTGGAAGGGTTGAAGAGACCCAGTACTTC; CDR3: CAATGRVEETQYF
V: TRBV29-1; D: .; size: .; J: TRBJ2-5; DNA: TGCAGCGTTGGGGTGGGGGTGAGGGAGACCCAGTACTTC; CDR3: CSVGVGVRETQYF
V: TRBV7-3; D: .; size: .; J: TRBJ2-6; DNA: TGTGCCAGCAGCTTAGGACACTCTGGGGCCAACGTCCTGACTTTC; CDR3: CASSLGHSGANVLTF
V: TRBV30; D: .; size: .; J: TRBJ1-5; DNA: TGTGCCTGGGGGCCCGACAGTAATCAGCCCCAGCATTTT; CDR3: CAWGPDSNQPQHF